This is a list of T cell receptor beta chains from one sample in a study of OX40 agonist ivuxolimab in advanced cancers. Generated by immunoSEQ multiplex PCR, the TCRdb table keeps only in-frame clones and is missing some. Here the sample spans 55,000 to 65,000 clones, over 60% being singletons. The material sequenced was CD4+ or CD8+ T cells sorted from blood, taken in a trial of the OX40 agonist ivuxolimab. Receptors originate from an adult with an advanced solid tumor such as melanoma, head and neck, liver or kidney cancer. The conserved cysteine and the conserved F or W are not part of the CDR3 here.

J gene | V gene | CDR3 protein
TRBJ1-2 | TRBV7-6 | ASSLEMGRGGSDGYT
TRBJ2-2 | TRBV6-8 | ASSPRDWQRGELF
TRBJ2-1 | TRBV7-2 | ASSLAAGLAGLNEQF
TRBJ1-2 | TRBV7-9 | ASSPPRGGKGGGYT
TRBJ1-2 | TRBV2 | ASRDGQGPYGYT
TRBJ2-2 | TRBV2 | ASSEEKANTGELF
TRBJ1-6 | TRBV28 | ASSPSGKGDSPLH
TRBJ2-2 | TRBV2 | ASTLEGTGTRGGELF
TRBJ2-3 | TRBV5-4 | ASSLEERTGEADTQY
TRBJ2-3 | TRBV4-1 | ASSQDAASGKTDTQY
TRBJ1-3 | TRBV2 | ASSQGAAGNTIY
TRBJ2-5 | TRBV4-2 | ASSQLAAEETQY
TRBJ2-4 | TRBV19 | ASSILAEWDQNIQY
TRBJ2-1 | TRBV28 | ASSLRLTTYNEQF
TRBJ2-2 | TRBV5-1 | ASSFTVATGELF
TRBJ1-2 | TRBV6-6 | ASSTYMDYGYT
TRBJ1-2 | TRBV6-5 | ASSYGGDLYGYT
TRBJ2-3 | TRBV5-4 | ASRAFAGGGSDTQY
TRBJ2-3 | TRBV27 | ASSLDRALPTDTQY
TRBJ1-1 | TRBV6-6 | ASRLDRGHEAF